The present T cell receptor beta chain was sequenced within a study of T cell repertoires in MIS-A myocarditis. TCRdb's table, derived via immunoSEQ multiplex PCR, lists solely in-frame clones and lacks some. The profile shows about 10,000 clones, 80% to 90% of them singletons. CDR1 and CDR2 (germline): KGHDR, SFDVKD. The CDR3 length is 19 residues. The V segment lost 0 bases and the J segment 0 bases; nucleotides outside the gene matches: 8. The sample was thoracic lymph node tissue obtained at autopsy. The TCR comes from a man between 18 and 35 years old with fulminant myocarditis from multisystem inflammatory syndrome in adults (MIS-A) after COVID-19. The chain joins TRBV24-1 to TRBJ1-3; 9 bases map to TRBD1. The CDR3 loop is CATSDLRDRVFRSGNTIYF. The CDR3, as DNA: TGTGCCACCAGTGATTTGCGGGACAGGGTGTTTCGCTCTGGAAACACCATATATTTT.